This T cell receptor (beta chain) originates from a study of blood T cell repertoires in COVID-19. As for the study in general: Researchers got acute and convalescent COVID-19 samples from the United States, Italy and Spain. From T cells, B-cell-depleted T cells, or PBMCs came the material, which was cDNA or gDNA.

Per the original methods: Amplification with reference gene primers provided the estimates of nucleated cell counts. The method was immunoSEQ multiplex PCR; TCRdb's version includes in-frame clones alone and lacks a portion of them. V and J calls and clone size are copied from that table; D and trimming were computed from the DNA. The table shows about 110,000 clones, with 75% to 85% occurring only once. The CDR3 extends over 15 amino acids. CDR1 is SGHAT and CDR2 is FQNNGV in the germline V gene. The trim removed 3 bases at V and 0 bases at J, leaving 5 bases unmatched. The clonotype was recovered from a woman of 80 years or more with active or convalescent COVID-19. The chain recombines TRBV11-2 with TRBJ2-7, with TRBD1 identical over 7 bases. The sample consisted of peripheral blood. CDR3 in amino acids: CASSLTTGSSYEQYF. The CDR3 nucleotides read TGTGCCAGCAGCTTGACGACAGGGAGCTCCTACGAGCAGTACTTC. Filled out from reference TRBV11-2 and TRBJ2-7, the complete variable domain reads EAGVAQSPRYKIIEKRQSVAFWCNPISGHATLYWYQQILGQGPKLLIQFQNNGVVDDSQLPKDRFSAERLKGVDSTLKIQPAKLEDSAVYLCASSLTTGSSYEQYFGPGTRLTVT.